Below, one T cell receptor beta chain is given with its context. Its antigen remains unknown. V was shortened by 4 bases and J by 0 bases, with 12 bases between the two germline ends. This CDR3 has 16 amino acids. CDR1 is LGHNA, CDR2 YNFKEQ, per germline. The sample is drawn from a study of high-grade serous ovarian cancer treatment subgroups. Study-level findings and limits: Spatial context was lost because tumors were sequenced in bulk.

Repertoires were generated with immunoSEQ multiplex PCR, while TCRdb's copy carries only in-frame clones and drops some. Of around 30,000 clones listed, about 86% are singletons. Tumor tissue was taken before any definitive surgery or chemotherapy was given. Sequenced sample: tumor tissue. This clonotype was obtained from a human donor with high-grade serous ovarian cancer. V usage is TRBV4-2 and J usage is TRBJ2-2, with D tentatively TRBD2 (6 bases). CDR3 in amino acids: CASSPRGLPNTGELFF. CDR3 coding DNA: TGTGCCAGCAGCCCTCGAGGACTACCGAACACCGGGGAGCTGTTTTTT.